These T cell receptor beta chains were read from a single sample in a study of cytomegalovirus exposure and HLA in healthy donors. Using immunoSEQ multiplex PCR, the repertoire was profiled, and TCRdb retains in-frame clones only, with some absent. The data contain 160,000 or so clones, 80% of them singletons. The specimen was PBMCs. The source of these receptors is a man aged 25-40 years in good health and CMV-seronegative. CDR3s include the opening cysteine and the closing phenylalanine or tryptophan. Each record gives: clone size, J gene, D gene, CDR3 length, V gene, CDR3 DNA, CDR3 protein. A D gene is named only where the DNA matches it firmly. Clone size is shown for a subset of rows, as once, few, many or a class of expanded clone.

>.|TRBJ2-4|.|16|TRBV2
TGTGCCAGCAGTGGACAGAGGCTCGGAGCCAAAAACATTCAGTACTTC
CASSGQRLGAKNIQYF
>.|TRBJ1-2|.|14|TRBV6-1
TGTGCCAGCAGTGCAGGGTGGGGTAACTATGGCTACACCTTC
CASSAGWGNYGYTF
>once|TRBJ2-5|.|14|TRBV7-9
TGTGCCAGCAGCCCACCTTTTTCCGAGGAGACCCAGTACTTC
CASSPPFSEETQYF
>.|TRBJ1-1|TRBD1|13|TRBV27
TGTGCCAGCCGCAGGGGGGTGAGCACTGAAGCTTTCTTT
CASRRGVSTEAFF
>.|TRBJ2-1|TRBD2|16|TRBV5-1
TGCGCCAGCAGCTTGGTCGGGGGAGGGCCCTACAATGAGCAGTTCTTC
CASSLVGGGPYNEQFF
>.|TRBJ2-1|.|15|TRBV2
TGTGCCAGCAGTCGGGACTTTAGCTCCTACAATGAGCAGTTCTTC
CASSRDFSSYNEQFF
>.|TRBJ1-1|TRBD1|12|TRBV19
TGTGCCTCCATCAGGGGGCACACTGAAGCTTTCTTT
CASIRGHTEAFF
>.|TRBJ1-2|.|13|TRBV14
TGTGCCAGCAGCCAAGGACACAACTATGGCTACACCTTC
CASSQGHNYGYTF
>.|TRBJ1-2|.|14|TRBV9
TGTGCCAGCAGCGCAAGCGGGCCGTCTAGGGGCTACACCTTC
CASSASGPSRGYTF
>.|TRBJ1-1|TRBD1|14|TRBV7-8
TGTGCCAGCAGCTTCGGCCGGGACAGGAGTGAAGCTTTCTTT
CASSFGRDRSEAFF
>.|TRBJ1-5|TRBD1|17|TRBV7-6
TGTGCCAGCAGCTTAGAAACAGGGGGCGCGAGTAATCAGCCCCAGCATTTT
CASSLETGGASNQPQHF
>.|TRBJ1-1|.|12|TRBV19
TGTGCCAGTAGCCCGAGTTTCACTGAAGCTTTCTTT
CASSPSFTEAFF
>.|TRBJ1-1|.|15|TRBV9
TGTGCCAGCAGCGTAGGCATGGTGGGGAGCGCTGAAGCTTTCTTT
CASSVGMVGSAEAFF
>few|TRBJ1-3|.|15|TRBV19
TGTGCCAGTAGTATAGATCCCCACTCTGGAAACACCATATATTTT
CASSIDPHSGNTIYF
>.|TRBJ2-3|.|16|TRBV7-9
TGTGCCAGCAGCGTCCGACAGGTCTCTGAGGCAGATACGCAGTATTTT
CASSVRQVSEADTQYF
>few|TRBJ2-5|.|15|TRBV30
TGTGCCTGGGTCACAGGGACCACCCGGGGAGAGACCCAGTACTTC
CAWVTGTTRGETQYF
>.|TRBJ1-5|.|16|TRBV7-9
TGTGCCAGCAGCTTAGCCCGGGGGGCGCTCAATCAGCCCCAGCATTTT
CASSLARGALNQPQHF
>.|TRBJ2-2|TRBD2|17|TRBV2
TGTGCCAGCAATATAGCTAGCGGGGATACGAACACCGGGGAGCTGTTTTTT
CASNIASGDTNTGELFF
>.|TRBJ1-2|.|13|TRBV27
TGTGCCAGCAGTCCACAGGGACTAGGTGGCTACACCTTC
CASSPQGLGGYTF
>.|TRBJ1-4|.|16|TRBV5-4
TGTGCCAGCAGCTTGGGGGGTACGGGGGGTAACGAAAAACTGTTTTTT
CASSLGGTGGNEKLFF
>.|TRBJ2-3|TRBD1|16|TRBV4-3
TGCGCCAGCTCGTCCATGACAGGGGCTAGCACAGATACGCAGTATTTT
CASSSMTGASTDTQYF
>.|TRBJ2-1|TRBD1|18|TRBV6-1
TGTGCCAGCAGTGAAGAATTCGGGTCGTGGACAGGGGCTTCGGGGCAGTTCTTC
CASSEEFGSWTGASGQFF